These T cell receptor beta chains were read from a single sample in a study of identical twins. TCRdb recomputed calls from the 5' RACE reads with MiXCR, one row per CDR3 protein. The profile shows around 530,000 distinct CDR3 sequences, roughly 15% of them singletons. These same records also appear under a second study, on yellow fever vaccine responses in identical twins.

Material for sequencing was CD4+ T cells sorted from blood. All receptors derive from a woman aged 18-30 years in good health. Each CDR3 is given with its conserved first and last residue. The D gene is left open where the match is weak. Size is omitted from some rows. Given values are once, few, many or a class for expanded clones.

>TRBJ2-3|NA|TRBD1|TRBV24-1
CATSAMGQGATDTQYF
TGTGCCACCAGTGCGATGGGACAGGGGGCGACAGATACGCAGTATTTT
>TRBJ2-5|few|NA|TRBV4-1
CASSLQEKQETQYF
TGCGCCAGCAGTCTACAGGAAAAACAAGAGACCCAGTACTTC
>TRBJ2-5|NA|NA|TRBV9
CASSTQPDQETQYF
TGTGCCAGCAGCACCCAACCGGACCAAGAGACCCAGTACTTC
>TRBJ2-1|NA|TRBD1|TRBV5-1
CASSLGPTGNLFYNEQFF
TGCGCCAGCAGCTTGGGCCCGACAGGGAACCTTTTTTACAATGAGCAGTTCTTC
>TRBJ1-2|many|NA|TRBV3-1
CASSQEGAYGYTF
TGTGCCAGCAGCCAAGAAGGGGCCTATGGCTACACCTTC
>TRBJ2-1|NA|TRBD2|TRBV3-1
CASSQTPSGGINEQFF
TGTGCCAGCAGCCAAACTCCCTCGGGAGGGATCAATGAGCAGTTCTTC
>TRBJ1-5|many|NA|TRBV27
CASSPTRGGQPQHF
TGTGCCAGCAGTCCAACCCGGGGAGGTCAGCCCCAGCATTTT
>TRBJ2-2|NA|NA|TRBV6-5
CASSSTKDAGELFF
TGTGCCAGCAGTTCAACTAAGGATGCCGGGGAGCTGTTTTTT
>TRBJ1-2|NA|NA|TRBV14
CASSQVEGWNYGYTF
TGTGCCAGCAGCCAAGTCGAGGGTTGGAACTATGGCTACACCTTC
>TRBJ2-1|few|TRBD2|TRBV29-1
CSVQRTSGYNEQFF
TGCAGCGTCCAGCGGACTAGCGGTTACAATGAGCAGTTCTTC
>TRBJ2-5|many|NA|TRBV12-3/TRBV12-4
CASSQLLGYQETQYF
TGTGCCAGCAGCCAACTCTTGGGGTACCAAGAGACCCAGTACTTC
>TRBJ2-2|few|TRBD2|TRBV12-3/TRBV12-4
CASSPTRTSGRGELFF
TGTGCCAGCAGCCCGACCAGGACTAGCGGGAGAGGGGAGCTGTTTTTT
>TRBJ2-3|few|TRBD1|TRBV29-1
CSVRGQGTFTDTQYF
TGCAGCGTTCGAGGACAGGGGACCTTCACAGATACGCAGTATTTT
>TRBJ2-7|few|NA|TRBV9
CASSVGAGSYEQYF
TGTGCCAGCAGCGTAGGGGCAGGGTCCTACGAGCAGTACTTC
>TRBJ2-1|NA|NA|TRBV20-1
CSARDPKGLVEQFF
TGCAGTGCTAGAGATCCCAAGGGACTTGTGGAGCAGTTCTTC
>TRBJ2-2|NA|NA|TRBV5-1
CASSLEAGRNTGELFF
TGCGCCAGCAGCTTGGAGGCGGGAAGGAACACCGGGGAGCTGTTTTTT
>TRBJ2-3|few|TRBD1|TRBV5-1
CASSLPPPGGAPTDTQYF
TGCGCCAGCAGCTTACCCCCTCCAGGGGGCGCCCCCACAGATACGCAGTATTTT
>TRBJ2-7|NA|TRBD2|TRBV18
CASSPGLAGASYEQYF
TGTGCCAGCTCCCCCGGACTAGCGGGAGCCTCCTACGAGCAGTACTTC
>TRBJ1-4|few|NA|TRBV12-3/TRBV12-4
CASSSDRQNEKLFF
TGTGCCAGCAGCTCGGACAGACAGAATGAAAAACTGTTTTTT
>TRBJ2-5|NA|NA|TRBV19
CASSTRAAETQYF
TGTGCCAGTAGTACCCGGGCTGCGGAGACCCAGTACTTC